A selection of T cell receptor beta chains follows, all from one sample in a study of metastatic and nonmetastatic thyroid tumors. TCRdb ran MiXCR on the PCR reads. Of 7,800 or so clones in the sample, roughly a fifth were seen once. The sequenced sample consisted of adjacent normal tissue. These receptors were taken from a female donor with papillary thyroid cancer or a benign thyroid nodule (not recorded which). Some clones in this sample may be carry-over from other donors' samples. The CDR3 runs from the conserved cysteine through the conserved F or W.

V gene,J gene,CDR3 protein
TRBV20-1,TRBJ2-3,CSASGGTTDTQYF
TRBV6-5,TRBJ2-5,CASSLLGGLGTQYF
TRBV20-1,TRBJ1-5,CSASSGSWSNQPQHF
TRBV6-1,TRBJ1-1,CASTPDRMNTEAFF
TRBV6-1,TRBJ2-7,CASLGRVESYEQYF
TRBV11-2,TRBJ1-5,CASSLFGNQPQHF
TRBV11-1,TRBJ1-1,CASSLAEGTLIDTEAFF
TRBV30,TRBJ2-7,CAWRQPPGGGSYEQYF
TRBV6-1,TRBJ2-7,CASSGRDSNSYEQYF
TRBV5-1,TRBJ2-7,CASSAAGGLFYEQYF
TRBV29-1,TRBJ1-4,CSVARGEEKLFF
TRBV20-1,TRBJ2-1,CSASSYELSNEQFF
TRBV18,TRBJ2-1,CASSSTRDRSNEQFF
TRBV20-1,TRBJ1-5,CSARGGREGQPQHF
TRBV28,TRBJ2-7,CASSLKTSEQYF
TRBV6-7,TRBJ2-1,CASSPWGGGSNEQFF
TRBV6-2/TRBV6-3,TRBJ1-2,CASSYSTGVGYTF
TRBV7-9,TRBJ2-5,CASSFGGGAWETQYF
TRBV20-1,TRBJ2-3,CSAATSGTDTQYF
TRBV4-1,TRBJ1-4,CASSQIDREGEKLFF
TRBV18,TRBJ2-1,CASSPLLAGGTYNEQFF
TRBV6-1,TRBJ2-3,CASSELSYTDTQYF
TRBV19,TRBJ2-5,CASSIGGEGETQYF
TRBV7-8,TRBJ2-1,CASSFQWGGNEQFF
TRBV27,TRBJ2-3,CASSLNRGEGTQYF
TRBV20-1,TRBJ2-3,CSASNPFTSTDTQYF
TRBV13,TRBJ2-1,CASSLDLDGTTYNEQFF
TRBV20-1,TRBJ2-1,CSARDYRLAGVWEQFF
TRBV12-5,TRBJ1-1,CASALDSLNTEAFF
TRBV5-1,TRBJ2-2,CASSLGQGANTGELFF
TRBV12-3/TRBV12-4,TRBJ2-7,CASSLTGGNLLYYEQYF
TRBV24-1,TRBJ2-3,CATSDFRAGGDTQYF
TRBV10-2,TRBJ1-4,CASSGEWGINEKLFF
TRBV28,TRBJ2-3,CASSFPGEDTQYF
TRBV30,TRBJ1-2,CAWIGQALYGYTF
TRBV11-2,TRBJ1-1,CASSQGANTEAFF
TRBV3-1,TRBJ2-5,CASSHLLGLARETQYF
TRBV20-1,TRBJ2-1,CSAIGASSYNEQFF